This T cell receptor beta chain derives from a study of T cell repertoires in cytomegalovirus infection. Study-wide background: Matching HLA type and CMV infection were both indicated by public TCR beta signatures.

As for this clonotype: The antigen is undetermined.

General study results and limits: Summed frequency of public TCR beta families distinguished CMV carriers with the relevant HLA. What dominated the ex vivo response were HLA-C-restricted CMV-specific TCR beta clonotypes.

The V and J ends lost 1 base and 9 bases respectively, with 10 bases between them. Germline CDR1 reads SGHTA; CDR2 reads FQGNSA. CDR3 length equals 12 residues. MiXCR, applied by TCRdb to the reads, yields one record per CDR3 protein. The sample includes around 43,000 distinct CDR3 sequences, 20% of them seen just once. The sample consisted of PBMCs, sequenced either directly or after in vitro stimulation (not recorded which). J is TRBJ2-7 and V is TRBV7-2, with D possibly matching TRBD1 (6 bases). This TCR was sampled from a human donor in good health (CMV status not recorded). Some clones in this sample may be carry-over from other donors' samples. The CDR3 nucleotides read TGTGCCAGCAGCTTAGTTCTGGACAGGCAGTACTTC. It specifies CASSLVLDRQYF.